This T cell receptor beta chain was found in a study of blood T cell repertoires in COVID-19. Repertoires were generated with immunoSEQ multiplex PCR, while TCRdb's copy carries only in-frame clones and drops some. The sample yields 150,000 to 200,000 clones, over 75% seen once. V was trimmed by 2 bases and J by 1 base, leaving 12 bases between them. The germline CDR1 and CDR2 sequences are MNHEY and SMNVEV (reference sequence). The CDR3 contains 15 residues. This sequence was found in an elderly man with COVID-19, enrolled during active disease. This chain uses TRBV27 with TRBJ2-7; maybe TRBD1 (5 bases). Sequencing input: peripheral blood. In DNA, the CDR3 is TGTGCCAGCAGTTTACTTCCGACAGTTTCCTACGAGCAGTACTTC. Amino acid sequence: CASSLLPTVSYEQYF.